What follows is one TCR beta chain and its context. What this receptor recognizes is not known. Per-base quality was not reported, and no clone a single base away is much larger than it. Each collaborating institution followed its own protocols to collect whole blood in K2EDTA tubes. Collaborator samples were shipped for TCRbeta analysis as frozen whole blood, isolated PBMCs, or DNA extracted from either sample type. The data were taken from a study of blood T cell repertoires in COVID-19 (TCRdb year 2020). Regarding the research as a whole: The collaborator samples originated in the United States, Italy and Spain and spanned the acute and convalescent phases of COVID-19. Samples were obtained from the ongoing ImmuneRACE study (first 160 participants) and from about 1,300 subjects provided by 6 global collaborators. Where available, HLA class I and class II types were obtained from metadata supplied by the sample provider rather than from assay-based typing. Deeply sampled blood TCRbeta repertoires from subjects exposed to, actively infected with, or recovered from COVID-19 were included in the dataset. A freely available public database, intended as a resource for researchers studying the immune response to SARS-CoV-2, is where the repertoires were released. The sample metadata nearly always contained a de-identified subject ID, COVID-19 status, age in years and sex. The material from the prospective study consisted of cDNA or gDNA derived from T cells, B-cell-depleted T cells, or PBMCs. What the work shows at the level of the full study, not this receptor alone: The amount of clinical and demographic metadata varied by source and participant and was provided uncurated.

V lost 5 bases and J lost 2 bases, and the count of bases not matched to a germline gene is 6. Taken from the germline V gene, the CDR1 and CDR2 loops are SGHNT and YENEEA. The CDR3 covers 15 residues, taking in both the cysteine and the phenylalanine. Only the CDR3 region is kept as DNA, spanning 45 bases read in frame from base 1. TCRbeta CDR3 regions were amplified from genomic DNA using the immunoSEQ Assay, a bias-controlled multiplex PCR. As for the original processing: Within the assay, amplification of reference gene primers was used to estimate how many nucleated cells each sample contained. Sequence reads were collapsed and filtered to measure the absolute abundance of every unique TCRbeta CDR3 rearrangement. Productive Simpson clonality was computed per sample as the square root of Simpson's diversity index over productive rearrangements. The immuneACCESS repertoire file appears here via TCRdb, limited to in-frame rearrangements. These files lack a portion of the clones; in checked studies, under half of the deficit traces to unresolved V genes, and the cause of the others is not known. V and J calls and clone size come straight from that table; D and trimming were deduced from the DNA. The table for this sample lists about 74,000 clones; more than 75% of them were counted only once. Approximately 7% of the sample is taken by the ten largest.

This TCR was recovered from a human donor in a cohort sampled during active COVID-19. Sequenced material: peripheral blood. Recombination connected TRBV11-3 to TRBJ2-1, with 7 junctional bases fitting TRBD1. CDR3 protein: CASSPRDSAYNEQFF. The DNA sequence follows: TGTGCCAGCAGCCCCCGGGACAGCGCCTACAATGAGCAGTTCTTC.